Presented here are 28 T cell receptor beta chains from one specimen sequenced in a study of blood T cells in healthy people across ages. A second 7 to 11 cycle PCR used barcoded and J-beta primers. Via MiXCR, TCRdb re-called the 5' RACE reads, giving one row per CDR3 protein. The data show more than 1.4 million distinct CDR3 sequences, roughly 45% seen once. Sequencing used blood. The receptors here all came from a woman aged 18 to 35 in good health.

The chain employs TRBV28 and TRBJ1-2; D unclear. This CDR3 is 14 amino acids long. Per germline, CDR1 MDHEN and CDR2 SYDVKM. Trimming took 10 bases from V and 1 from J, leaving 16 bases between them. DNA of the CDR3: TGTGCCACCTCCCGGACCCCCCTTAACTATGGCTACACCTTC. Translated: CATSRTPLNYGYTF.

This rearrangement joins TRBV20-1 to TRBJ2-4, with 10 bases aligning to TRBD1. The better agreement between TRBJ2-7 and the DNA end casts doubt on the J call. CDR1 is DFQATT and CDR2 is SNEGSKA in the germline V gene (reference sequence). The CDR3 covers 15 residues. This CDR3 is CSARPATGGFYEQYF. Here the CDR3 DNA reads TGCAGTGCTAGGCCCGCGACAGGGGGCTTCTACGAGCAGTACTTC.

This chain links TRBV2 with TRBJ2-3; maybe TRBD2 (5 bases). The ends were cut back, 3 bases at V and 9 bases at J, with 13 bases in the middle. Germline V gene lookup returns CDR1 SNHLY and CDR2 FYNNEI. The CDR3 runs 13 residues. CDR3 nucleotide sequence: TGTGCCAGCAGTGAGGAGGCTAGCCCCACGCAGTATTTT. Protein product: CASSEEASPTQYF. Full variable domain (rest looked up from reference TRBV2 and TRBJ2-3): EPEVTQTPSHQVTQMGQEVILRCVPISNHLYFYWYRQILGQKVEFLVSFYNNEISEKSEIFDDQFSVERPDGSNFTLKIRSTKLEDSAMYFCASSEEASPTQYFGPGTRLTVL.

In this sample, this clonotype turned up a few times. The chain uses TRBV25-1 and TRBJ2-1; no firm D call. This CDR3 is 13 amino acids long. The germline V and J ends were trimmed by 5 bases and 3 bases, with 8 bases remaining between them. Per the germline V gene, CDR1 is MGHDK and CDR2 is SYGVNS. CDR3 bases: TGTGCCAGCAGTCCCGGCCACTACAATGAGCAGTTCTTC. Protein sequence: CASSPGHYNEQFF.

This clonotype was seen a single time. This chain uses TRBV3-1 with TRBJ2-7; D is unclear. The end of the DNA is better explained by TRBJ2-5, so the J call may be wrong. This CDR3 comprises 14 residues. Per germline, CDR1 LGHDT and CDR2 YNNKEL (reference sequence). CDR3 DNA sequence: TGTGCCAGCAGATTCACAGACCCCCAAGAGACCCAGTACTTC. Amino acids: CASRFTDPQETQYF.

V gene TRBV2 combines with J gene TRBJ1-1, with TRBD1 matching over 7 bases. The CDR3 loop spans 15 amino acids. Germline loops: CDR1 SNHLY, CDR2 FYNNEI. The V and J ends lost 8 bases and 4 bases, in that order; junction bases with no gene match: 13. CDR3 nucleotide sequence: TGTGCCAGCCCGCCTGAAAAGGGGGCGCCCACTGAAGCTTTCTTT. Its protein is CASPPEKGAPTEAFF. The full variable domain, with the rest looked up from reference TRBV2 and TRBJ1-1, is EPEVTQTPSHQVTQMGQEVILRCVPISNHLYFYWYRQILGQKVEFLVSFYNNEISEKSEIFDDQFSVERPDGSNFTLKIRSTKLEDSAMYFCASPPEKGAPTEAFFGQGTRLTVV.

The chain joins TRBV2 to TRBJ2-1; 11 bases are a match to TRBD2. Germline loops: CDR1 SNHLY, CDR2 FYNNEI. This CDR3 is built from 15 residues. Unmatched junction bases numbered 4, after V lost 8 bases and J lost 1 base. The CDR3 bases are TGTGCCAGCGGGGTAGCGGGGGGGTCCTACAATGAGCAGTTCTTC. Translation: CASGVAGGSYNEQFF.

The CDR3 nucleotides read TGCAGTGCTCCCGCGGCAGCGTCCTCCTACAATGAGCAGTTCTTC. Its protein is CSAPAAASSYNEQFF. J is TRBJ2-1 and V is TRBV20-1; no clear D gene. Trimming took off 5 bases at V and 0 bases at J, with 14 bases between the two ends. This CDR3 contains 15 residues. The germline V gene encodes CDR1 DFQATT and CDR2 SNEGSKA (reference sequence).

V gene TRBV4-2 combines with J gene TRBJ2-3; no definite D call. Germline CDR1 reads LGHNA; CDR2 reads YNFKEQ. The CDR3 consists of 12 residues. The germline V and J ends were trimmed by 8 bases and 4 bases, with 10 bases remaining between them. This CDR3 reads CASGQIADTQYF. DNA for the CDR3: TGTGCCAGCGGTCAGATCGCAGATACGCAGTATTTT.

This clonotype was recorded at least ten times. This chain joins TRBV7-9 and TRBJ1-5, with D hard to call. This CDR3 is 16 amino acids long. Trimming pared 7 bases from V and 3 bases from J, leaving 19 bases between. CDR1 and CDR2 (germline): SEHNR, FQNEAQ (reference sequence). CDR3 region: CASTQTTGGFNQPQHF. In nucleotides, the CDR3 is TGTGCCAGCACCCAAACCACGGGAGGTTTCAATCAGCCCCAGCATTTT.

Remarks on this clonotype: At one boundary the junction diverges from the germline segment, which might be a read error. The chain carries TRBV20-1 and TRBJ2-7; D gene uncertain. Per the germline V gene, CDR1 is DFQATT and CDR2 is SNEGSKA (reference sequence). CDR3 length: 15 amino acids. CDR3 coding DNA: TGCGGTGCTAGGCGCTCCCACGACCTGGGGAATGAGCAGTACTTC. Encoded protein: CGARRSHDLGNEQYF.

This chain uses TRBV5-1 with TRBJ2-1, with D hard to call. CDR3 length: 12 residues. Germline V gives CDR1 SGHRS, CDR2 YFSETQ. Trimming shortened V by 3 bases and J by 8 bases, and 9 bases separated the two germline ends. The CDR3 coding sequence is TGCGCCAGCAGCTGGCTGGGCTATGAGCAGTTCTTC. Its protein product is CASSWLGYEQFF.

The CDR3 DNA reads as TGTGCCAGCAGCTTACCTGGTAGCGGGGGGGTCCAAGAGACCCAGTACTTC. Protein: CASSLPGSGGVQETQYF. The V and J genes are TRBV13 and TRBJ2-5; 11 nucleotides align to TRBD2. CDR3 length: 17 residues. Germline trimming cut 2 bases from V and 1 base from J; bases unmatched to any gene: 6. CDR1 is PRHDT and CDR2 is FYEKMQ in the germline V gene (reference sequence).

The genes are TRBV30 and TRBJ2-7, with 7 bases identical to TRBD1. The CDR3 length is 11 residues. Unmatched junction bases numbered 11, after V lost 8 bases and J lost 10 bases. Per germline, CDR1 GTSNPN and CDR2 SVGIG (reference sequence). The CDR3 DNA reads TGTGCCGGGACAGACAGTTCAATTCAGTACTTC. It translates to CAGTDSSIQYF.

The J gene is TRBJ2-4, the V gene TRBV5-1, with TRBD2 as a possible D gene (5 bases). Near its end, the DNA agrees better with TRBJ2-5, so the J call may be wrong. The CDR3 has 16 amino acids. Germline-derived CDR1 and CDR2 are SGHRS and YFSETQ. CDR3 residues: CASSSTDGGFIETQYF. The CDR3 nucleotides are TGCGCCAGCAGCTCGACGGACGGAGGTTTCATAGAGACCCAGTACTTC.

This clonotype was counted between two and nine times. The CDR3 DNA sequence: TGCGCCAGCAGTGAGACGGCTGATAATCAGCCCCAGCATTTT. Its protein product is CASSETADNQPQHF. V is TRBV10-2 and J is TRBJ1-5; D remains unclear. This CDR3 contains 14 residues. V gave up 2 bases and J gave up 4 bases, with 9 bases separating them. The germline CDR1 and CDR2 sequences are WSHSY and SAAADI.

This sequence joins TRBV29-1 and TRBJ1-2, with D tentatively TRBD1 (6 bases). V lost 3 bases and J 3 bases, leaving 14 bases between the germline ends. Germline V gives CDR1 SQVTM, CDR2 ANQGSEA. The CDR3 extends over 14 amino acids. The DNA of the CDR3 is TGCAGCGTTGATAAAGGGGGTAGTCACTATGGCTACACCTTC. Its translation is CSVDKGGSHYGYTF. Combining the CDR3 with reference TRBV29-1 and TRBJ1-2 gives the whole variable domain SAVISQKPSRDICQRGTSLTIQCQVDSQVTMMFWYRQQPGQSLTLIATANQGSEATYESGFVIDKFPISRPNLTFSTLTVSNMSPEDSSIYLCSVDKGGSHYGYTFGSGTRLTVV.

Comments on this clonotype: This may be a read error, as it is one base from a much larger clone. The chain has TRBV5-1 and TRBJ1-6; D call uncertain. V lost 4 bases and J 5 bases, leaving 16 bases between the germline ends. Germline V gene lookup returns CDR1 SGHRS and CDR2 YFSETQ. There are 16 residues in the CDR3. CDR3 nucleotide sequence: TGCGCCAGCAGCCTGGTCGGCCCGGAGAATAATTCACCCCTCCACTTT. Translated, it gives CASSLVGPENNSPLHF.

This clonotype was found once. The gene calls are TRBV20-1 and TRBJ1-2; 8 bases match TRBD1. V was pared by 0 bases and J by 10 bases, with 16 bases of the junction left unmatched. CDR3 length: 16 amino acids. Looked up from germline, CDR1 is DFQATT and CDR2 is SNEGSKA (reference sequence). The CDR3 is CSARDRDPTGDRDYTF. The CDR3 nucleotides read TGCAGTGCTAGAGATAGAGACCCGACAGGGGACCGGGACTACACCTTC.

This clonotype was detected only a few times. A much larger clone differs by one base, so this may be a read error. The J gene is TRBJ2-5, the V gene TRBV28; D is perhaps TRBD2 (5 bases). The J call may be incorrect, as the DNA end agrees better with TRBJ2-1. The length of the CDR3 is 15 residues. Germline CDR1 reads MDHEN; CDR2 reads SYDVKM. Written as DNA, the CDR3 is TGTGCCAGCAGTCTAGACCGGGAACACCAAGAGACCCAGTTCTTC. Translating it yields CASSLDREHQETQFF.

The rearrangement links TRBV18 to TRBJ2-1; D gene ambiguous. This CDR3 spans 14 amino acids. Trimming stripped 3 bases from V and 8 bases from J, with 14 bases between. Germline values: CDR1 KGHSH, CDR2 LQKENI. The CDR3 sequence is CASSPVSPVDEQFF. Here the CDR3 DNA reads TGTGCCAGCTCACCGGTGTCTCCGGTGGATGAGCAGTTCTTC. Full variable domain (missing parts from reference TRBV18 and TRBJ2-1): NAGVMQNPRHLVRRRGQEARLRCSPMKGHSHVYWYRQLPEEGLKFMVYLQKENIIDESGMPKERFSAEFPKEGPSILRIQQVVRGDSAAYFCASSPVSPVDEQFFGPGTRLTVL.

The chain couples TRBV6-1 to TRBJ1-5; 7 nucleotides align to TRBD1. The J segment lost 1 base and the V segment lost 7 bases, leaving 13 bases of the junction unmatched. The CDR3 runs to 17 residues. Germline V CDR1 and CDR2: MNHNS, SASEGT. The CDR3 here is CASTSLLNRGSNQPQHF. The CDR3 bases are TGTGCCAGCACCTCCTTACTGAACAGGGGAAGCAATCAGCCCCAGCATTTT.

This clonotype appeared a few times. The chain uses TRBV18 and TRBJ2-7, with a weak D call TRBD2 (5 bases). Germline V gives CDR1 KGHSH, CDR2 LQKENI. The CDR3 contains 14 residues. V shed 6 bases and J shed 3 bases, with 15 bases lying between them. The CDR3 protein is CASSPPGRGYEQYF. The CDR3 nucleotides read TGTGCCAGCTCGCCTCCGGGTCGGGGCTACGAGCAGTACTTC.

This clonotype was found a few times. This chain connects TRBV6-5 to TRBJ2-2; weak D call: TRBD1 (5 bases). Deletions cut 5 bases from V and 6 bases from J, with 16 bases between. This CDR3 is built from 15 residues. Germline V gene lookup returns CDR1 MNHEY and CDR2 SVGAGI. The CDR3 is CASSPPRAYPGELFF. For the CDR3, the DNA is TGTGCCAGCAGTCCCCCCAGGGCCTATCCCGGGGAGCTGTTTTTT.

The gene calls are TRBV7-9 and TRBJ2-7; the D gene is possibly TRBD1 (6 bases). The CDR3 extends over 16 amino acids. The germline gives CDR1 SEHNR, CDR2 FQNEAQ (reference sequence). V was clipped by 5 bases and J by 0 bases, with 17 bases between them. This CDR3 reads CASSLTDRRPSYEQYF. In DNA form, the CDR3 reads TGTGCCAGCAGCCTAACAGACAGGCGGCCCTCCTACGAGCAGTACTTC.

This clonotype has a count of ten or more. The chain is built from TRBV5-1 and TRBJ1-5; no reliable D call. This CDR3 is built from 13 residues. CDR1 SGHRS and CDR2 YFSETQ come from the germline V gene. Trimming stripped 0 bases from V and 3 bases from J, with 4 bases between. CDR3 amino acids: CASSLEVNQPQHF. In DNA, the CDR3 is TGCGCCAGCAGCTTGGAGGTCAATCAGCCCCAGCATTTT.

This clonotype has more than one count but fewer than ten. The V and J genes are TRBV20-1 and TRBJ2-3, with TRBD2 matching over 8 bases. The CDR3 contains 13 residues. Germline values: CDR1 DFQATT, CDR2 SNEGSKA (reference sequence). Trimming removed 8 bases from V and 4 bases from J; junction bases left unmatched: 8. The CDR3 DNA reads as TGCAGTTCCGGGAGGGCATACTCAGATACGCAGTATTTT. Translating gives CSSGRAYSDTQYF.

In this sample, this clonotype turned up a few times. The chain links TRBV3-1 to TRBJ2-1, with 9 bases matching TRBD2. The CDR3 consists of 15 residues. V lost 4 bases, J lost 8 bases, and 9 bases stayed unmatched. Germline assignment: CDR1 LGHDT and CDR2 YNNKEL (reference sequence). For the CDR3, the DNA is TGTGCCAGCAGCCGGGTGGTAGCGGGAGAGGATGAGCAGTTCTTC. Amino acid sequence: CASSRVVAGEDEQFF.